A selection of T cell receptor beta chains follows, all from one sample in a study of T cells in localized non-small cell lung cancer. Produced via immunoSEQ multiplex PCR; TCRdb's table is partial and in-frame only. The sample carries 78,000 or so clones, 84% recorded once. Sequenced here: peripheral blood, sampled before any cancer treatment. These receptors were taken from a man aged 40 to 75 with stage I lung adenocarcinoma. Both conserved end residues are part of each CDR3. Fields, in order: J gene, V gene, D gene, CDR3 length, clone size, CDR3 DNA, CDR3 protein. A D gene is named only where the DNA matches it firmly. The size of a clone is reported for some rows only, either as once, few or many, or as a class for expanded clones.

TRBJ1-5 TRBV27 NA 15 NA TGTGCCAGCGTTGAGACAGCTCTGGGCAATCAGCCCCAGCATTTT CASVETALGNQPQHF
TRBJ1-2 TRBV19 TRBD1 16 NA TGTGCCAGTAGCCTCAACGCCGGGACAGGGGCCTCTGGCTACACCTTC CASSLNAGTGASGYTF
TRBJ1-2 TRBV6-6 NA 13 NA TGTGCCAGCAGAGTAGGAAAAAACTATGGCTACACCTTC CASRVGKNYGYTF
TRBJ2-6 TRBV5-1 TRBD2 19 NA TGCGCCAGCAGCTTGCGTCCCGGGACTAGCGGGACTGGGGCCAACGTCCTGACTTTC CASSLRPGTSGTGANVLTF
TRBJ1-1 TRBV5-4 NA 13 once TGTGCCAGCAGCTTGATTCTGAACACTGAAGCTTTCTTT CASSLILNTEAFF
TRBJ1-4 TRBV27 TRBD1 16 NA TGTGCCAGCAGTTCTATAGGACAGGAAACTAATGAAAAACTGTTTTTT CASSSIGQETNEKLFF
TRBJ2-3 TRBV11-2 NA 16 NA TGTGCCAGCAGCTTAGGGAGGGGGGGTAGCACAGATACGCAGTATTTT CASSLGRGGSTDTQYF
TRBJ1-1 TRBV19 NA 17 NA TGTGCCAGTAAATATTCCCTTTACACCCGGAAGGACACTGAAGCTTTCTTT CASKYSLYTRKDTEAFF
TRBJ1-5 TRBV10-2 NA 13 NA TGCGCCAGCAGTGAATTCCTACGGCAGCCCCAGCATTTT CASSEFLRQPQHF
TRBJ2-7 TRBV18 NA 13 NA TGTGCCAGTTCAGGGGCCCTAGGGGACGAGCAGTACTTC CASSGALGDEQYF
TRBJ1-1 TRBV2 TRBD1 16 NA TGTGCCAGCAGTGAGGGAACAGGGGATAAGAACACTGAAGCTTTCTTT CASSEGTGDKNTEAFF
TRBJ2-1 TRBV28 TRBD2 18 NA TGTGCCAGCACCCTAGCGGGAGGGGGGTCGAGCTCCTACAATGAGCAGTTCTTC CASTLAGGGSSSYNEQFF
TRBJ2-7 TRBV6-1 NA 14 NA TGTGCCAGCAGTGTACAGGAGGGCGCCTACGAGCAGTACTTC CASSVQEGAYEQYF
TRBJ2-1 TRBV6-5 NA 13 NA TGTGCCAGCAGTTACTCGACTTACAATGAGCAGTTCTTC CASSYSTYNEQFF
TRBJ2-7 TRBV6-1 NA 15 once TGTGCCAGCAGTGGGGGGGACAAGAGCTCCTACGAGCAGTACTTC CASSGGDKSSYEQYF
TRBJ2-7 TRBV10-1 TRBD2 14 NA TGCGCCAGCAGCAGCGGGGCCAGCTCCTACGAGCAGTACTTC CASSSGASSYEQYF
TRBJ1-6 TRBV5-1 NA 15 NA TGCGCCAGCAGCGTAGGGGTGACTGAAAATTCACCCCTCCACTTT CASSVGVTENSPLHF
TRBJ2-1 TRBV5-1 NA 12 NA TGCGCCAGCAGCCTGGTAGGCGATGAGCAGTTCTTC CASSLVGDEQFF
TRBJ2-1 TRBV5-4 NA 15 NA TGTGCCAGCAGCTTTGAACTAGCCTCCTACAATGAGCAGTTCTTC CASSFELASYNEQFF
TRBJ2-1 TRBV15 TRBD2 15 once TGTGCCACCAGCAGGAGGGTTAGCGGGGCCAATGAGCAGTTCTTC CATSRRVSGANEQFF
TRBJ2-1 TRBV19 TRBD2 15 NA TGTGCCAGTAGTGTCACTAGCGGAACCTACAATGAGCAGTTCTTC CASSVTSGTYNEQFF
TRBJ2-7 TRBV5-1 NA 15 NA TGCGCCAGCAGCTCGGGGGCCCGGAGGGCCGTCGAGCAGTACTTC CASSSGARRAVEQYF
TRBJ2-6 TRBV15 NA 14 NA TGTGCCACCGCCCGGGGCGGCTCCCGGGACGTCCTGACTTTC CATARGGSRDVLTF
TRBJ2-3 TRBV7-3 NA 13 NA TGTGCCAGCAGCTTCTCGTCCACAGATACGCAGTATTTT CASSFSSTDTQYF
TRBJ1-6 TRBV5-1 NA 16 NA TGCGCCAGCAGCTTGGTTTACACCTCGTTGGGTTCACCCCTCCACTTT CASSLVYTSLGSPLHF